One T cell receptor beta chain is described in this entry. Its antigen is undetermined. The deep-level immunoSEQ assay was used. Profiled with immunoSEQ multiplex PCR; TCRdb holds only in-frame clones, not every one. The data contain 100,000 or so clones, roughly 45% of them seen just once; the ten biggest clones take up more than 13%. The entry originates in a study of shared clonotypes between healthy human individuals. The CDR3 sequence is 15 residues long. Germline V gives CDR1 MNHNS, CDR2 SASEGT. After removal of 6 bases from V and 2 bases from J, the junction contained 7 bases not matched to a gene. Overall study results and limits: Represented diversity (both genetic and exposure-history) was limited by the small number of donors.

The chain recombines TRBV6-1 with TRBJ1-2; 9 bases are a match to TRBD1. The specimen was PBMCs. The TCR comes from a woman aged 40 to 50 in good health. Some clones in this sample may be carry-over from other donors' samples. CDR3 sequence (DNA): TGTGCCAGCAGACTCATGACAGGGGGGAACTATGGCTACACCTTC. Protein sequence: CASRLMTGGNYGYTF.